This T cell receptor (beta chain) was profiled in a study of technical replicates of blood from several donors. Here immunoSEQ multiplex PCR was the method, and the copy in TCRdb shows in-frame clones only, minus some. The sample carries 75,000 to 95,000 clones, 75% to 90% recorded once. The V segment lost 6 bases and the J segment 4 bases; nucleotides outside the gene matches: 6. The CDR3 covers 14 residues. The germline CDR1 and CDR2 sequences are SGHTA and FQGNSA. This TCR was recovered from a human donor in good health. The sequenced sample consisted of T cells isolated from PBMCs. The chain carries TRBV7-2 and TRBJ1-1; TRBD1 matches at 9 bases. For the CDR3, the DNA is TGTGCCAGCAGTCCAGACAGGGGGGCCACTGAAGCTTTCTTT. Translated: CASSPDRGATEAFF.